Only a few counts were recorded for the clone carrying this T cell receptor beta chain. The antigen is undetermined. This CDR3 is also generated by other DNA sequences in the sample. Deletions cut 0 bases from V and 1 base from J, with 11 bases between. The germline CDR1 and CDR2 sequences are LGHNA and YNFKEQ. The CDR3 extends over 16 amino acids. Method: immunoSEQ multiplex PCR; TCRdb's copy keeps in-frame clones and lacks some. The sample lists some 150,000 clones, approximately 86% occurring once. The data derive from a study of T cell responses to AZD1222 COVID-19 vaccine. Whole-study results and caveats: Just five or six AZD1222 recipients tested seropositive at baseline.

Sample: peripheral blood, taken 28 days after the second AZD1222 dose. This receptor was taken from an adult who received the AZD1222 COVID-19 vaccine. V is TRBV4-2 and J is TRBJ2-3; a weak D match, TRBD2 (6 bases). CDR3 in DNA: TGTGCCAGCAGCCAAGATCAGGGCGGGGGCACAGATACGCAGTATTTT. Translation gives CASSQDQGGGTDTQYF.